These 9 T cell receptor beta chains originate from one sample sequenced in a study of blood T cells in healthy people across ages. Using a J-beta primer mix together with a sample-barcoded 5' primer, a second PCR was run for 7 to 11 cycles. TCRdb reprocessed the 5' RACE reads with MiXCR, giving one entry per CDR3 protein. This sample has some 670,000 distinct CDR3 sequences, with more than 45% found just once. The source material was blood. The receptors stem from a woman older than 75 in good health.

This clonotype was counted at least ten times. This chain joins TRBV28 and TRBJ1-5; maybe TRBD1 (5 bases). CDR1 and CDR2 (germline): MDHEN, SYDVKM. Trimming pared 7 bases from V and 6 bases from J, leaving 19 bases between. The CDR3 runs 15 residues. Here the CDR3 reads CASTTPVGGGQPQHF. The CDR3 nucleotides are TGTGCCAGCACTACCCCTGTCGGGGGAGGTCAGCCCCAGCATTTT. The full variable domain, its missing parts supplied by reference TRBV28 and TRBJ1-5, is DVKVTQSSRYLVKRTGEKVFLECVQDMDHENMFWYRQDPGLGLRLIYFSYDVKMKEKGDIPEGYSVSREKKERFSLILESASTNQTSMYLCASTTPVGGGQPQHFGDGTRLSIL.

The CDR3 is CASSQEEAVGPYEQYF. The CDR3 nucleotides are TGTGCCAGCAGCCAAGAAGAGGCTGTGGGCCCCTACGAGCAGTACTTC. The V and J genes are TRBV4-2 and TRBJ2-5, with unresolved D. The J call is in doubt because the DNA end fits TRBJ2-7 better. The CDR3 has 16 residues. Germline lookup yields CDR1 LGHNA and CDR2 YNFKEQ.

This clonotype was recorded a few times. CDR3 region: CSAERGGRADTQYF. The DNA for the CDR3 is TGCAGTGCTGAAAGGGGGGGGAGGGCAGATACGCAGTATTTT. The chain is built from TRBV20-1 and TRBJ2-3, with D possibly matching TRBD2 (7 bases). Germline V lookup: CDR1 DFQATT, CDR2 SNEGSKA (reference sequence). V lost 5 bases and J lost 4, with 16 bases in between. CDR3 length: 14 amino acids.

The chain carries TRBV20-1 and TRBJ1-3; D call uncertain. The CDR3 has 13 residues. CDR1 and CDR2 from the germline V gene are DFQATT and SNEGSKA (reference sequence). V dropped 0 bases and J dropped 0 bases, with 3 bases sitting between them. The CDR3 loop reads CSARESSGNTIYF. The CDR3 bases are TGCAGTGCTAGAGAGAGCTCTGGAAACACCATATATTTT.

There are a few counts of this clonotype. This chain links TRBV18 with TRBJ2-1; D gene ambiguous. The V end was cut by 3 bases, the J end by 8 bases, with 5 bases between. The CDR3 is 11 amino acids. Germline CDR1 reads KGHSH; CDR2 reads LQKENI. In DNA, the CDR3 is TGTGCCAGCTCACCGGTCCATGAGCAGTTCTTC. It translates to CASSPVHEQFF.

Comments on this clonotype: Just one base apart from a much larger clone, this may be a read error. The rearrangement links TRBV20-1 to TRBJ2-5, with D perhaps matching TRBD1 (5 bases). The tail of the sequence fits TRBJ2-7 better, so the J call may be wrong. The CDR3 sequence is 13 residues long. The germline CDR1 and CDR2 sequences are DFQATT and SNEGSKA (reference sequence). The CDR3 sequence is CSASPRGTYEQYF. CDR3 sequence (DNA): TGCAGTGCTAGCCCAAGGGGTACCTACGAGCAGTACTTC.

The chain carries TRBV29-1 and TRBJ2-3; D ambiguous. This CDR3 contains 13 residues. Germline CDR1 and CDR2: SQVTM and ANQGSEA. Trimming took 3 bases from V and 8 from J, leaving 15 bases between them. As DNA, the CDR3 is TGCAGCGTTGAGGCCCGGGTGGCTGGTACGCAGTATTTT. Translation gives CSVEARVAGTQYF.

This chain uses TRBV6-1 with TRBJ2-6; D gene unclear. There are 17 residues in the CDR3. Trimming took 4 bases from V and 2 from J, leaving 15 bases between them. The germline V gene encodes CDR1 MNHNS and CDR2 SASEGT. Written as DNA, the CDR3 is TGTGCCAGCAGTGCTGACTCGCCGTTCACTGGGGCCAACGTCCTGACTTTC. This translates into CASSADSPFTGANVLTF.

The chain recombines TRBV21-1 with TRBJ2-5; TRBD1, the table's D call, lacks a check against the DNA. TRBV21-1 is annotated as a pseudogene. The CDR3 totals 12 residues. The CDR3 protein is CAPRDSKETQYF. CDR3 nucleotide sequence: TGTGCCCCCAGGGACAGTAAAGAGACCCAGTACTTC.